This TCR beta chain emerged from a study of human CD4 T cells and Enterobacteriaceae. Germline CDR1 is MDHEN and CDR2 is SYDVKM. The CDR3 totals 13 residues. With V trimmed by 7 bases and J by 3 bases, 3 bases remained unmatched. Memory CD4+ T cells were sorted as all CD4+ cells except CD45RA+CCR7+CD95- naive cells, over 98% pure. Sorting first excluded CD8+, CD14+, CD16+, CD56+, CD19+ and CD25-bright cells. The repertoire was sequenced with immunoSEQ multiplex PCR; TCRdb's copy has only in-frame clones and lacks some. This table has under 35,000 clones, 82% appearing once. The receptor's source is a human donor in good health. J is TRBJ1-1 and V is TRBV28; 9 bases match TRBD1. Sample: memory CD4+ T cells from blood. In nucleotides, the CDR3 is TGTGCCAGCAAGGGGGACAGGGACACTGAAGCTTTCTTT. It is translated as CASKGDRDTEAFF.